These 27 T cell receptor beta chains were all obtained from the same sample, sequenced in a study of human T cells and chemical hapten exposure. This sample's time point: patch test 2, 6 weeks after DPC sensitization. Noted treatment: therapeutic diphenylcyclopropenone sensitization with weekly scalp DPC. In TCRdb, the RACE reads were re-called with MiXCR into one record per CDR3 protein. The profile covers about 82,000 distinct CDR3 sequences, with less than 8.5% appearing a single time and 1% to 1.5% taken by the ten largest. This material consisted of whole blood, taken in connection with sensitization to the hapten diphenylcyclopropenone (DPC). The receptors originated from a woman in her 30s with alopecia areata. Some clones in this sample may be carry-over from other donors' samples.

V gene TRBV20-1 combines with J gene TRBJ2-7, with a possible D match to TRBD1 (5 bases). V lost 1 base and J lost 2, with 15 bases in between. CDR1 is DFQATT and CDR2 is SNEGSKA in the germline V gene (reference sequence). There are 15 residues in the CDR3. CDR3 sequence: CSARANRRRTYEQYF. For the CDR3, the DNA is TGCAGTGCTAGAGCCAACAGGCGGCGAACCTACGAGCAGTACTTC.

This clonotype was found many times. The CDR3 protein is CASSHMGLAGPDTQYF. The CDR3 nucleotides are TGTGCCAGCAGCCACATGGGACTAGCGGGTCCAGATACGCAGTATTTT. V usage is TRBV7-2 and J usage is TRBJ2-3; 12 nucleotides match TRBD2. Trimming at V came to 5 bases and at J to 4 bases, leaving 7 bases not matched to a gene. The CDR3 totals 16 residues. Germline CDR1 is SGHTA and CDR2 is FQGNSA.

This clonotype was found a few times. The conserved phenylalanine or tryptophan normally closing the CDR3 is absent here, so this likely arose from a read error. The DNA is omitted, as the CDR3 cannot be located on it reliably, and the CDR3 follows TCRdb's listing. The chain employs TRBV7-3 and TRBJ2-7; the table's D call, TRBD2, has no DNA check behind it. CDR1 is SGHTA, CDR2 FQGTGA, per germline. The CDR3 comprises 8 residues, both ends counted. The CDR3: CASRIQRL.

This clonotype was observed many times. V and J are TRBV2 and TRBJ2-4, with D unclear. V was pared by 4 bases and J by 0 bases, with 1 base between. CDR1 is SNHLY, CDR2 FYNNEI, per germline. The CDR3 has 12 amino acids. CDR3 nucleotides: TGTGCCAGCAGTGTAGCCAAAAACATTCAGTACTTC. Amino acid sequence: CASSVAKNIQYF.

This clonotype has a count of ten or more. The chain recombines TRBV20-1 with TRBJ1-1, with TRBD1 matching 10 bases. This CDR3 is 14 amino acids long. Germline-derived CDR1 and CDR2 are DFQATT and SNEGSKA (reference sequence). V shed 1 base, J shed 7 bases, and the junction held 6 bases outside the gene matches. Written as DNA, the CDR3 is TGCAGTGCTAGAGTCAGGACAGGGGGTGATGAAGCTTTCTTT. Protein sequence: CSARVRTGGDEAFF.

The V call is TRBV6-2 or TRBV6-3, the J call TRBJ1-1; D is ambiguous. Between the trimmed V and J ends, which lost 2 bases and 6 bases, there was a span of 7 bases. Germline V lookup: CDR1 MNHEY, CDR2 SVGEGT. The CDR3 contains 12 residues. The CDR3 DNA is TGTGCCAGCAGTTACCCCCCGGCTGAAGCTTTCTTT. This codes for CASSYPPAEAFF.

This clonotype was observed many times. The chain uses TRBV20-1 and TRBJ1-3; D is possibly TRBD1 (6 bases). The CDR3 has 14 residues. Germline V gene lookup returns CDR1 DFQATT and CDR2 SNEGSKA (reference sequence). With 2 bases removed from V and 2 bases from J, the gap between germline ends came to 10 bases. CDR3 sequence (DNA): TGCAGTGCTAGACAGGGACAAACTGGAAACACCATATATTTT. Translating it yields CSARQGQTGNTIYF.

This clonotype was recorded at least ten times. The CDR3 bases are TGTGCCAGCTCAGGGGGACCGGGACCTGGAAACACCATATATTTT. This sequence encodes CASSGGPGPGNTIYF. The chain combines TRBV18 with TRBJ1-3; a possible D gene is TRBD1 (5 bases). Germline V gene data show CDR1 as KGHSH and CDR2 as LQKENI. Trimming removed 5 bases at V and 2 bases at J, with 13 bases between. This CDR3 has 15 residues. The whole variable domain, filled in from reference TRBV18 and TRBJ1-3, reads NAGVMQNPRHLVRRRGQEARLRCSPMKGHSHVYWYRQLPEEGLKFMVYLQKENIIDESGMPKERFSAEFPKEGPSILRIQQVVRGDSAAYFCASSGGPGPGNTIYFGEGSWLTVV.

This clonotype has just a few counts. The CDR3 spells CSAGGIAAGGDGYTF. DNA of the CDR3: TGCAGCGCCGGAGGCATAGCGGCAGGGGGCGATGGCTACACCTTC. This chain joins TRBV29-1 and TRBJ1-2, with TRBD1 identical over 8 bases. CDR3 size: 15 residues. Germline V gene lookup returns CDR1 SQVTM and CDR2 ANQGSEA. Germline trimming cut 7 bases from V and 6 bases from J; bases unmatched to any gene: 16.

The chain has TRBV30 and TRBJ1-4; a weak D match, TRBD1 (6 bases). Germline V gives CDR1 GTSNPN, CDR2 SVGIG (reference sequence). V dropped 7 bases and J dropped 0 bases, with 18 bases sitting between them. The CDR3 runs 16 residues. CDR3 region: CASRTGQTTTNEKLFF. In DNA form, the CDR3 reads TGTGCCTCCCGAACCGGACAGACAACAACTAATGAAAAACTGTTTTTT.

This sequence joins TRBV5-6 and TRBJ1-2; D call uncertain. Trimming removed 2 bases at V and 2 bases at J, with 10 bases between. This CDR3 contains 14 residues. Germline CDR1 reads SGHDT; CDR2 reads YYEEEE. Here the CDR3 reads CASSFLQRNYGYTF. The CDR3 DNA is TGTGCCAGCAGCTTCCTACAGAGGAACTATGGCTACACCTTC.

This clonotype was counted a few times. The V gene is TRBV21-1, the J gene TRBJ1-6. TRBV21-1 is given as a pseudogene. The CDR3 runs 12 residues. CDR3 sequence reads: CASRQYNSPLHF. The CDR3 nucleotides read TGTGCCAGCCGCCAATATAATTCACCCCTCCACTTT.

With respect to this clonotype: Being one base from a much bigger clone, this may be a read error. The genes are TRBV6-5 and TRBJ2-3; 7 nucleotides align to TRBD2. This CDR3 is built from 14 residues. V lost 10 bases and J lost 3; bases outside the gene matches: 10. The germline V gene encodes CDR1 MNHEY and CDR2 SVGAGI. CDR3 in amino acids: CATNREVWTDTQYF. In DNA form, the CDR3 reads TGTGCCACTAACCGGGAGGTGTGGACAGATACGCAGTATTTT.

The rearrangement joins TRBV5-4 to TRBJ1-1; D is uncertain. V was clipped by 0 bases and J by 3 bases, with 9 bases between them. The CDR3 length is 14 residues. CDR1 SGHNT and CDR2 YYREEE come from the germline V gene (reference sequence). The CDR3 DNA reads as TGTGCCAGCAGCTTGGCCGTCGTGGACACTGAAGCTTTCTTT. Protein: CASSLAVVDTEAFF.

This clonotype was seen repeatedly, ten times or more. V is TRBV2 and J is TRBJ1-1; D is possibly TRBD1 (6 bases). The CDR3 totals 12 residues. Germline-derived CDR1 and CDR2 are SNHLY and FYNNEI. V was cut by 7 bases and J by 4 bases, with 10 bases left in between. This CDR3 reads CASTTGTTEAFF. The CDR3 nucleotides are TGTGCCAGCACCACAGGGACCACTGAAGCTTTCTTT.

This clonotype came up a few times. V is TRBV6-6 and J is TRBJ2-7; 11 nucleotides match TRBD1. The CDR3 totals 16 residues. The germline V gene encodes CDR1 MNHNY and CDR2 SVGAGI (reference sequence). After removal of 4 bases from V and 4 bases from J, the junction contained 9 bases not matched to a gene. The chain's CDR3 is CASSSSGTGGFYEQYF. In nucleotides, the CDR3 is TGTGCCAGCAGTTCATCTGGGACAGGGGGTTTTTACGAGCAGTACTTC.

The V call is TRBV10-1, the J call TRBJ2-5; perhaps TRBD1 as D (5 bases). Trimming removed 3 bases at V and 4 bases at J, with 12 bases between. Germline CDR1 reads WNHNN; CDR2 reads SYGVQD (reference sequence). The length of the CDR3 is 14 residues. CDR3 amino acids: CASSDWTSGETQYF. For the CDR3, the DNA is TGCGCCAGCAGTGACTGGACATCGGGAGAGACCCAGTACTTC.

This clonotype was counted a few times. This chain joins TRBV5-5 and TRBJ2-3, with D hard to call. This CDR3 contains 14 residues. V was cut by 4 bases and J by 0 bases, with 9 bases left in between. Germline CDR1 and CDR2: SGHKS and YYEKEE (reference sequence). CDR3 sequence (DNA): TGTGCCAGCAGCCGAACTACTAGCACAGATACGCAGTATTTT. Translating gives CASSRTTSTDTQYF.

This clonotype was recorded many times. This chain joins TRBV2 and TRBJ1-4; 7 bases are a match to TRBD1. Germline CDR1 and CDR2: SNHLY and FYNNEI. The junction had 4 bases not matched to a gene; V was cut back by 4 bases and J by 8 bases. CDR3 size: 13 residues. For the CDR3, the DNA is TGTGCCAGCAGTGGAGGACAGGAAGAAAAACTGTTTTTT. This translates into CASSGGQEEKLFF.

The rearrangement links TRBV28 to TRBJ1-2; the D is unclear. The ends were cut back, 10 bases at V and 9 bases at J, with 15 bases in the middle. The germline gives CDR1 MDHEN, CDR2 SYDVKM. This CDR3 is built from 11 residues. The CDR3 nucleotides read TGTGCCATCTCACTAGTTGATAGCTACACCTTC. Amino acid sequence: CAISLVDSYTF.

CDR3 amino acids: CASSPSDPGTNYGYTF. The CDR3 DNA follows: TGCGCCAGCAGCCCCTCAGATCCGGGGACTAACTATGGCTACACCTTC. The V gene is TRBV4-1, the J gene TRBJ1-2, with D uncertain. The CDR3 extends over 16 amino acids. Germline lookup yields CDR1 MGHRA and CDR2 YSYEKL. Trimming cost V 4 bases and J 0 bases, with 15 bases left between them.

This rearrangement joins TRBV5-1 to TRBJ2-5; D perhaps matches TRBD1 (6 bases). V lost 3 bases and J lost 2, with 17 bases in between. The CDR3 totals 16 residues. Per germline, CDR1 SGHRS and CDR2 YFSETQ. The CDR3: CASSSNRTASQETQYF. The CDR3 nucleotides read TGCGCCAGCAGCTCTAATCGGACAGCGTCGCAAGAGACCCAGTACTTC.

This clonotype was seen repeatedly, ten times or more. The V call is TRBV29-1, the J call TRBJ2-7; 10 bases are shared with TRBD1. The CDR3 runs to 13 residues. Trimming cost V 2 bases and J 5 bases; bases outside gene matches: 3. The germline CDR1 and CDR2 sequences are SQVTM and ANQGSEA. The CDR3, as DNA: TGCAGCGTTGAAAAGGGACAGGGGAACGAGCAGTACTTC. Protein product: CSVEKGQGNEQYF.

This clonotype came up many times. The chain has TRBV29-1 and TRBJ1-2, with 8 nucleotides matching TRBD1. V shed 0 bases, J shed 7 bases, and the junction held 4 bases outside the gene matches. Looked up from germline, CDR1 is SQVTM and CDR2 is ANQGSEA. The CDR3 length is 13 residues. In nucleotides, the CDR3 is TGCAGCGTTGAAGATCAGGGGGCTGGTGGCTACACCTTC. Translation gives CSVEDQGAGGYTF.

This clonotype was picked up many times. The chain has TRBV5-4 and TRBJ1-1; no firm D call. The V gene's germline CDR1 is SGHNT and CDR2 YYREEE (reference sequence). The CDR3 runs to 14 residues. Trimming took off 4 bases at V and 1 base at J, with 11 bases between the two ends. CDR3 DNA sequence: TGTGCCAGCAGCCCCACCCTGGGGAACACTGAAGCTTTCTTT. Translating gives CASSPTLGNTEAFF. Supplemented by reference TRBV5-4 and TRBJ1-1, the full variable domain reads ETGVTQSPTHLIKTRGQQVTLRCSSQSGHNTVSWYQQALGQGPQFIFQYYREEENGRGNFPPRFSGLQFPNYSSELNVNALELDDSALYLCASSPTLGNTEAFFGQGTRLTVV.

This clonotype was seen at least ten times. As DNA, the CDR3 is TGCAGTGCTAGAGCCCCGGGACAGGGATACAATGAGCAGTTCTTC. It codes for CSARAPGQGYNEQFF. The chain is built from TRBV20-1 and TRBJ2-1; 9 bases map to TRBD1. V lost 1 base and J lost 4; bases outside the gene matches: 5. The CDR3 spans 15 residues. The germline V gene encodes CDR1 DFQATT and CDR2 SNEGSKA (reference sequence).

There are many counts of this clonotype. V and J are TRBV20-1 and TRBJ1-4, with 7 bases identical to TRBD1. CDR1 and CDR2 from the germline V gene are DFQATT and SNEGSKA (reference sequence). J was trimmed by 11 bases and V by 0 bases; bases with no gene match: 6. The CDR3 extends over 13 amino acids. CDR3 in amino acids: CSARDATGKKLFF. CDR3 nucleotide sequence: TGCAGTGCTAGAGATGCGACAGGGAAGAAACTGTTTTTT.